These 2 T cell receptor beta chains originate from one sample sequenced in a study of control samples from healthy donors and cancer patients. Measured with immunoSEQ multiplex PCR; TCRdb has only the in-frame clones, and not every one. The sample has some 130,000 clones, over 75% seen once. The specimen sequenced was blood. The receptors here all came from a middle-aged man in good health.

The V and J genes are TRBV18 and TRBJ1-1; 7 bases fit TRBD1. V gave up 3 bases and J gave up 0 bases; unmatched junction bases: 10. There are 17 residues in the CDR3. Germline V gene lookup returns CDR1 KGHSH and CDR2 LQKENI. The CDR3 region is CASSPRRDSFMNTEAFF. The DNA for the CDR3 is TGTGCCAGCTCACCTCGCCGGGACAGCTTTATGAACACTGAAGCTTTCTTT.

The chain is built from TRBV5-1 and TRBJ2-5; D ambiguous. CDR1 is SGHRS and CDR2 is YFSETQ in the germline V gene. The CDR3 runs 11 residues. V shed 1 base and J shed 4 bases, with 2 bases lying between them. The CDR3 is CASSLRETQYF. The CDR3 bases are TGCGCCAGCAGCTTGAGAGAGACCCAGTACTTC.